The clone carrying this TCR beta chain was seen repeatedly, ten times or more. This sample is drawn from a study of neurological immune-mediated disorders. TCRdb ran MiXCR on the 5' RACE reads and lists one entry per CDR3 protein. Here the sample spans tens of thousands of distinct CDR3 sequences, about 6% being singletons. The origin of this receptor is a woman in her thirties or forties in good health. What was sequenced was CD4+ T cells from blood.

The CDR3 DNA is TGTGCCAGCAGTTTATTCGACCTCCGGCGCTCTGGAAACACCATATATTTT. This codes for CASSLFDLRRSGNTIYF. This rearrangement joins TRBV28 to TRBJ1-3; no clear D. There are 17 residues in the CDR3. The V gene lost 1 base and the J gene lost 0 bases, with 13 bases spanning the gap. The germline V gene has CDR1 MDHEN and CDR2 SYDVKM.